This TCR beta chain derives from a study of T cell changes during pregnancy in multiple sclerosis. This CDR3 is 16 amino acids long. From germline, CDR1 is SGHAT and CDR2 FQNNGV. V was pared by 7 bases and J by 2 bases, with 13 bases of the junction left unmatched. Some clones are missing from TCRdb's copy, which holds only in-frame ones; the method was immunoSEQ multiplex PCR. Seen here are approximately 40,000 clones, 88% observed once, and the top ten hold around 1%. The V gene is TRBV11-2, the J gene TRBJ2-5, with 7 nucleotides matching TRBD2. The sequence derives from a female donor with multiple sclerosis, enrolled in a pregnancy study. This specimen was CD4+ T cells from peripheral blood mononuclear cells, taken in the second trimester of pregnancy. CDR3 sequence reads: CASTAAGVGPQETQYF. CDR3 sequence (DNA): TGTGCCAGCACCGCTGCGGGAGTAGGACCGCAAGAGACCCAGTACTTC.